This T cell receptor (beta chain) appears in the sequencing data of a study of cytomegalovirus exposure and HLA in healthy donors. About the research overall: T cells numbering around 180 million yielded approximately 100 million unique TCR beta sequences in an earlier analysis.

The PCR employed 60 Vbeta primers together with 13 Jbeta primers. Method: immunoSEQ multiplex PCR; TCRdb's copy keeps in-frame clones and lacks some. The sample has approximately 190,000 clones. The V end lost 2 bases, the J end lost 4 bases, and 8 bases lay between the germline ends. This CDR3 contains 13 residues. The germline CDR1 and CDR2 sequences are SGHAT and FQNNGV. This TCR was recovered from a man aged 25 to 40 in good health and CMV-seronegative. V and J are TRBV11-2 and TRBJ1-1, with D hard to call. Source material: PBMCs. The CDR3 is CASSLSGGTEAFF. In DNA, the CDR3 is TGTGCCAGCAGCTTATCCGGAGGCACTGAAGCTTTCTTT.